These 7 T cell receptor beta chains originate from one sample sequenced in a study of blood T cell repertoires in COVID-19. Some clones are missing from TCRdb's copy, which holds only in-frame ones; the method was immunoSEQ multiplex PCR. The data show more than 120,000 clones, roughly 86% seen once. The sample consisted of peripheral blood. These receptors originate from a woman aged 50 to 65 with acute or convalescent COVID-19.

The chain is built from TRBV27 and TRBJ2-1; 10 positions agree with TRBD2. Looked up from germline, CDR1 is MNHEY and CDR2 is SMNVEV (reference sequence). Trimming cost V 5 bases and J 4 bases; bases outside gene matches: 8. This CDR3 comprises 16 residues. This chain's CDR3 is CASSPSGGNVYNEQFF. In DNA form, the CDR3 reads TGTGCCAGCAGTCCTAGCGGGGGAAACGTTTACAATGAGCAGTTCTTC.

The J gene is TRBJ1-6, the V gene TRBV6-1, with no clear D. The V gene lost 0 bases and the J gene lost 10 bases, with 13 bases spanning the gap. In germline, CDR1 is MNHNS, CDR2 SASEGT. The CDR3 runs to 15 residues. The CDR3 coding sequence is TGTGCCAGCAGTGAAGCTGGCGGGCGGGGATCACCCCTCCACTTT. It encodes CASSEAGGRGSPLHF.

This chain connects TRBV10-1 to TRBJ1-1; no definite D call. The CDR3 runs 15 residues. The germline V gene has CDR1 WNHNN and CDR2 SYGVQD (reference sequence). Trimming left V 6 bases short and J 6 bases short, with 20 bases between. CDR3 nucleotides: TGCGCCAGCAGGAGCCGCCCCGGGCGGGATGCTGAAGCTTTCTTT. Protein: CASRSRPGRDAEAFF.

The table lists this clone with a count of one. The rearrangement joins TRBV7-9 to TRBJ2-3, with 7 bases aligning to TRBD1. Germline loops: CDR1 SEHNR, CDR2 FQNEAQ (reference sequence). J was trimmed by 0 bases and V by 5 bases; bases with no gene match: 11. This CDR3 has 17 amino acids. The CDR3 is CASSLFPGQRSTDTQYF. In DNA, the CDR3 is TGTGCCAGCAGCCTTTTCCCGGGACAGAGAAGCACAGATACGCAGTATTTT.

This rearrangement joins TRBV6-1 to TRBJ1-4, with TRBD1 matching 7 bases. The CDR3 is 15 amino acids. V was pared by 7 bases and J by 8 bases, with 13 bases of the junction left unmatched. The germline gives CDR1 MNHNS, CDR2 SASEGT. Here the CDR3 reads CASMGQIVKNEKLFF. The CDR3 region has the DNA TGTGCCAGCATGGGACAGATCGTTAAGAACGAAAAACTGTTTTTT.

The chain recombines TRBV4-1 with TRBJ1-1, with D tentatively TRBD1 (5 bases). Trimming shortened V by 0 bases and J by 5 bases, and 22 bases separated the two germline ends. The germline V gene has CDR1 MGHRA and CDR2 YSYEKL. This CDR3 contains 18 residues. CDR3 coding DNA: TGCGCCAGCAGCCAAGATCTTTATGGGCGGGGGTTAGGGACTGAAGCTTTCTTT. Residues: CASSQDLYGRGLGTEAFF.

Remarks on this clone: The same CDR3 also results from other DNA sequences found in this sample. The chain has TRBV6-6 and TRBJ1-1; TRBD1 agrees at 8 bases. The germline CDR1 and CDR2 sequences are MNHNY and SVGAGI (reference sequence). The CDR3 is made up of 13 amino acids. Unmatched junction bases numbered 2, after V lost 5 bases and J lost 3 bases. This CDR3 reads CASSDRGYTEAFF. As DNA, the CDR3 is TGTGCCAGCAGTGACAGGGGATACACTGAAGCTTTCTTT.